A selection of T cell receptor beta chains follows, all from one sample in a study of control samples from healthy donors and cancer patients. Generated by immunoSEQ multiplex PCR, the TCRdb table keeps only in-frame clones and is missing some. The table lists roughly 38,000 clones, less than 90% of them singletons, with about 50% in the top ten. The sequenced sample was blood. These receptors were obtained from a man aged 55 to 70 in good health. Each CDR3 is given with its conserved first and last residue. A D gene is named only where the DNA matches it firmly. Some rows have no size entry. The others give once, few or many, or a class for an expanded clone.

V gene	D gene	clone size	J gene	CDR3 protein	CDR3 DNA
TRBV6-5	.	once	TRBJ1-4	CASSLDRFNEKLFF	TGTGCCAGCAGTCTCGACAGGTTTAATGAAAAACTGTTTTTT
TRBV14	.	few	TRBJ1-6	CASSQGNSPLHF	TGTGCCAGCAGCCAGGGCAACTCACCCCTCCACTTT
TRBV27	.	.	TRBJ2-7	CASSYRETYEQYF	TGTGCCAGCAGTTACAGGGAAACCTACGAGCAGTACTTC
TRBV5-1	.	.	TRBJ1-1	CASSSTALNTEAFF	TGCGCCAGCAGCTCGACAGCTTTGAACACTGAAGCTTTCTTT
TRBV24-1	.	.	TRBJ1-3	CATSDFSGNTIYF	TGTGCCACCAGTGATTTTTCTGGAAACACCATATATTTT
TRBV19	TRBD2	.	TRBJ2-5	CASSLLAGAGETQYF	TGTGCCAGTAGCCTACTAGCGGGGGCTGGGGAGACCCAGTACTTC
TRBV11-2	TRBD1	.	TRBJ2-7	CASSTRQGTYEQYF	TGTGCCAGCAGCACCAGACAGGGAACCTACGAGCAGTACTTC
TRBV28	.	once	TRBJ1-2	CASRSDLGGAYGYTF	TGTGCCAGCAGAAGCGACCTTGGGGGTGCCTATGGCTACACCTTC
TRBV5-4	.	.	TRBJ1-1	CASSREEQATEAFF	TGTGCCAGCAGCCGGGAAGAACAGGCCACTGAAGCTTTCTTT
TRBV5-4	TRBD1	.	TRBJ1-6	CASSFGGTGVSPLHF	TGTGCCAGCAGCTTTGGTGGGACAGGGGTTTCACCCCTCCACTTT
TRBV5-4	.	.	TRBJ1-4	CASSRDAPNEKLFF	TGTGCCAGCAGCAGGGACGCCCCTAATGAAAAACTGTTTTTT
TRBV12-3/TRBV12-4	.	.	TRBJ2-2	CASGGPNTGELFF	TGTGCCAGCGGGGGGCCGAACACCGGGGAGCTGTTTTTT
TRBV18	.	.	TRBJ1-4	CASSLIQSPDEKLFF	TGTGCCAGCTCACTTATACAGTCGCCGGATGAAAAACTGTTTTTT
TRBV18	TRBD2	once	TRBJ2-1	CASSLPFERGGHEQFF	TGTGCCAGCTCACTTCCCTTCGAGCGGGGGGGCCATGAGCAGTTCTTC
TRBV12-3/TRBV12-4	TRBD1	.	TRBJ1-2	CASTQGQGRGYTF	TGTGCCAGCACCCAGGGACAGGGAAGAGGCTACACCTTC
TRBV18	.	.	TRBJ2-2	CASSPEGSSLNTGELFF	TGTGCCAGCTCACCAGAAGGTAGTAGCCTGAACACCGGGGAGCTGTTTTTT
TRBV11-2	.	once	TRBJ2-5	CASSLDRLQETQYF	TGTGCCAGCAGCTTAGATAGGCTACAAGAGACCCAGTACTTC
TRBV19	.	.	TRBJ1-3	CASSILGDTIYF	TGTGCCAGTAGTATACTTGGAGACACCATATATTTT
TRBV6-5	TRBD2	.	TRBJ2-2	CASSRGLARTGELFF	TGTGCCAGCAGCCGGGGACTAGCCAGGACCGGGGAGCTGTTTTTT
TRBV19	.	few	TRBJ2-7	CASSNGIVGTYEQYF	TGTGCCAGTAGTAATGGGATTGTAGGGACCTACGAGCAGTACTTC
TRBV9	.	.	TRBJ1-6	CASSKDTQGTNSPLHF	TGTGCCAGCAGCAAAGATACTCAGGGTACTAATTCACCCCTCCACTTT
TRBV1	.	once	TRBJ1-5	CTSSQDGGRDSNQPQHF	TGCACCAGCAGCCAAGACGGTGGGCGCGATAGCAATCAGCCCCAGCATTTT
TRBV7-2	.	.	TRBJ1-1	CASSLRGASTEAFF	TGTGCCAGCAGCCTTCGGGGGGCGTCCACTGAAGCTTTCTTT
TRBV18	.	.	TRBJ2-3	CASSGRSLTDTQYF	TGTGCCAGCTCTGGGCGGTCCTTAACAGATACGCAGTATTTT
TRBV28	.	.	TRBJ1-1	CASSLYTSGAFF	TGTGCCAGCAGTTTATACACCTCCGGAGCTTTCTTT
TRBV7-2	.	.	TRBJ1-3	CASSLAGGFGNTIYF	TGTGCCAGCAGCTTAGCGGGGGGGTTTGGAAACACCATATATTTT
TRBV24-1	.	.	TRBJ2-5	CATSDPSGGPLETQYF	TGTGCCACCAGTGACCCGTCGGGGGGCCCTCTGGAGACCCAGTACTTC
TRBV5-1	.	once	TRBJ2-1	CASKASGLYNEQFF	TGCGCCAGCAAAGCCAGCGGGCTATACAATGAGCAGTTCTTC
TRBV14	TRBD2	.	TRBJ2-7	CASSQGILVSSSRTSGTPYEQYF	TGTGCCAGCAGCCAAGGGATCTTGGTATCGAGTTCAAGGACTAGCGGAACCCCCTACGAGCAGTACTTC
TRBV5-4	TRBD1	.	TRBJ1-2	CASSLAATGARGYTF	TGTGCCAGCAGCTTGGCTGCGACAGGGGCTAGAGGCTACACCTTC
TRBV6-5	TRBD1	few	TRBJ1-3	CASRRGQHGNTIYF	TGTGCCAGCAGACGGGGACAGCATGGAAACACCATATATTTT
TRBV5-4	.	.	TRBJ1-1	CASSLGAGMNTEAFF	TGTGCCAGCAGCTTGGGGGCGGGAATGAACACTGAAGCTTTCTTT
TRBV6-1	.	.	TRBJ1-6	CASSEGPSSYNSPLHF	TGTGCCAGCAGTGAAGGGCCAAGCTCCTATAATTCACCCCTCCACTTT
TRBV19	.	.	TRBJ1-1	CASSGGPTGTEAFF	TGTGCCAGTAGTGGGGGACCTACAGGGACTGAAGCTTTCTTT
TRBV6-5	.	.	TRBJ1-1	CASSYFTWTEAFF	TGTGCCAGCAGTTACTTTACGTGGACAGAAGCTTTCTTT
TRBV12-3/TRBV12-4	.	.	TRBJ2-7	CASSPGAGAEQYF	TGTGCCAGCAGTCCGGGCGCAGGGGCCGAGCAGTACTTC
TRBV19	TRBD2	once	TRBJ2-7	CASTDPSGRLDEQYF	TGTGCCAGTACCGATCCTAGCGGGAGATTAGACGAGCAGTACTTC
TRBV23-1	.	once	TRBJ1-2	CASGYGGPSHYGYTF	TGCGCCAGCGGATATGGCGGGCCGAGCCACTATGGCTACACCTTC